The rows below give T cell receptor beta chains drawn from one sample of a study of lymphopenia after photon versus proton radiotherapy. The repertoire was sequenced with immunoSEQ multiplex PCR; TCRdb's copy has only in-frame clones and lacks some. Of 77,000 or so clones listed, around four fifths were seen once; the top ten hold 1.3% to 1.5%. The sample here was peripheral blood, taken from a patient treated with proton-based radiotherapy. The receptors were gathered from a man in his sixties with pancreatic cancer. CDR3s include the opening cysteine and the closing phenylalanine or tryptophan. Fields, in order: J gene, V gene, D gene, clone size, CDR3 protein, CDR3 DNA. The D gene is left open where the match is weak. The size entry is marked missing in some rows and otherwise reads once, few, many or a size class.

TRBJ2-5 | TRBV5-1 | - | - | CASSLGGGETQYF | TGCGCCAGCAGCTTGGGGGGTGGAGAGACCCAGTACTTC
TRBJ2-4 | TRBV7-9 | TRBD2 | - | CASSLVAGVAKNIQYF | TGTGCCAGCAGCTTAGTAGCGGGGGTAGCCAAAAACATTCAGTACTTC
TRBJ2-7 | TRBV5-4 | - | - | CASSLDGYEQYF | TGTGCCAGCAGCTTGGATGGTTACGAGCAGTACTTC
TRBJ2-1 | TRBV5-6 | - | - | CASSPGLVLDYNEQFF | TGTGCCAGCAGCCCAGGTCTTGTGTTAGATTACAATGAGCAGTTCTTC
TRBJ1-2 | TRBV4-2 | TRBD1 | - | CASSQGGQGINYGYTF | TGTGCCAGCAGCCAAGGGGGACAGGGGATAAACTATGGCTACACCTTC
TRBJ1-4 | TRBV2 | - | once | CASSDLRVSNEKLFF | TGTGCCAGCAGTGATTTAAGGGTCTCTAATGAAAAACTGTTTTTT
TRBJ1-3 | TRBV7-2 | - | - | CASSFDTANTIYF | TGTGCCAGCAGCTTTGACACGGCAAACACCATATATTTT
TRBJ1-1 | TRBV30 | - | - | CAGARALNTEAFF | TGTGCCGGCGCCAGGGCTCTTAACACTGAAGCTTTCTTT
TRBJ1-1 | TRBV18 | TRBD1 | few | CASSPRTGETEAFF | TGTGCCAGCTCACCACGGACAGGGGAGACTGAAGCTTTCTTT
TRBJ2-5 | TRBV10-2 | - | - | CASRIGETQYF | TGCGCCAGCAGGATAGGAGAGACCCAGTACTTC
TRBJ1-1 | TRBV6-1 | TRBD1 | - | CASSARTGGNTEAFF | TGTGCCAGCAGTGCCCGGACAGGGGGGAACACTGAAGCTTTCTTT
TRBJ2-3 | TRBV5-5 | TRBD1 | - | CASSFFPGTGGTDTQYF | TGTGCCAGCAGTTTTTTTCCCGGGACAGGGGGCACAGATACGCAGTATTTT
TRBJ1-4 | TRBV7-7 | TRBD1 | once | CASSLGQENEKLFF | TGTGCTAGCAGCCTCGGACAGGAAAATGAAAAACTGTTTTTT
TRBJ2-3 | TRBV18 | - | - | CASSPPSSPGDTQYF | TGTGCCAGCTCACCACCGTCGTCCCCGGGAGATACGCAGTATTTT
TRBJ2-2 | TRBV30 | TRBD1 | - | CAWSGDRMARMFF | TGTGCCTGGAGTGGGGACAGGATGGCGAGGATGTTTTTT
TRBJ2-1 | TRBV13 | TRBD2 | - | CASSRGRTSKFF | TGTGCCAGCAGCAGGGGGAGGACTAGCAAGTTCTTC
TRBJ2-1 | TRBV29-1 | TRBD2 | - | CSVPGLAGGRGFF | TGCAGCGTTCCAGGACTAGCGGGAGGGCGAGGGTTCTTC
TRBJ2-2 | TRBV5-6 | - | - | CASSLTGTNTGELFF | TGTGCCAGCAGCTTGACAGGAACAAATACCGGGGAGCTGTTTTTT
TRBJ2-7 | TRBV7-8 | - | - | CASSSAGTDAYEQYF | TGTGCCAGCAGCTCGGCCGGGACTGACGCATACGAGCAGTACTTC
TRBJ2-3 | TRBV7-9 | - | - | CASSSVQLEDTQYF | TGTGCCAGCAGCTCAGTCCAGTTGGAAGATACGCAGTATTTT
TRBJ2-7 | TRBV28 | - | - | CASFDGLYEQYF | TGTGCCAGCTTTGACGGTCTCTACGAGCAGTACTTC
TRBJ2-7 | TRBV9 | - | - | CASSVEIFSYEQYF | TGTGCCAGCAGCGTCGAAATTTTCAGCTACGAGCAGTACTTC
TRBJ2-7 | TRBV7-2 | TRBD2 | - | CASSLTSGRSEQYF | TGTGCCAGCAGCTTGACTAGCGGGAGGTCCGAGCAGTACTTC
TRBJ2-2 | TRBV7-9 | TRBD2 | - | CASSLTSGRASWRSGELFF | TGTGCCAGCAGCTTGACTAGCGGGAGGGCCAGTTGGAGATCCGGGGAGCTGTTTTTT
TRBJ2-7 | TRBV7-8 | - | - | CASSLENRGGDEQYF | TGTGCCAGCAGCTTAGAAAACAGGGGAGGCGACGAGCAGTACTTC
TRBJ2-3 | TRBV19 | - | - | CASSIGGEHTQYF | TGTGCCAGTAGTATAGGAGGAGAACATACGCAGTATTTT
TRBJ1-1 | TRBV10-2 | TRBD1 | - | CASTYRGGNTEAFF | TGCGCCAGCACTTACAGGGGCGGGAACACTGAAGCTTTCTTT
TRBJ2-3 | TRBV5-1 | - | - | CASSLAGVGTDTQYF | TGCGCCAGCAGCTTGGCAGGGGTGGGCACAGATACGCAGTATTTT
TRBJ1-1 | TRBV5-1 | - | - | CASSLGLVGTEAFF | TGCGCCAGCAGCTTGGGACTAGTGGGCACTGAAGCTTTCTTT